The 4 T cell receptor beta chains listed next were all sequenced from one sample in a study of human T cells and chemical hapten exposure. TCRdb ran MiXCR on the RACE reads and lists one entry per CDR3 protein. The sample yields about 43,000 distinct CDR3 sequences, approximately 3.4% seen once. Time point given: patch test 2, 6 weeks after DPC sensitization. The treatment: therapeutic diphenylcyclopropenone sensitization with weekly scalp DPC. The specimen comprised whole blood, sampled in connection with sensitization to the hapten diphenylcyclopropenone (DPC). These receptors were collected from a man in his forties or fifties with alopecia areata. Some clones in this sample may be carry-over from other donors' samples.

This clonotype was counted only a few times. CDR3 bases: TGCAGTGCTAGGGGCCCGACAGGACGCTATGGCTACACCTTC. Translated: CSARGPTGRYGYTF. The J gene is TRBJ1-2, the V gene TRBV20-1; TRBD1 might be the D (6 bases). The CDR3 extends over 14 amino acids. Trimming took 3 bases from V and 4 from J, leaving 15 bases between them. Germline assignment: CDR1 DFQATT and CDR2 SNEGSKA (reference sequence).

This clonotype was found a few times. The gene calls are TRBV28 and TRBJ2-2; the D call may be TRBD1 or TRBD2 (5 bases each). Germline-derived CDR1 and CDR2 are MDHEN and SYDVKM. Trimming took off 4 bases at V and 2 bases at J, with 14 bases between the two ends. CDR3 size: 16 residues. CDR3 coding DNA: TGTGCCAGCAGTTCACCGGGACGACTAAACACCGGGGAGCTGTTTTTT. Protein product: CASSSPGRLNTGELFF.

V gene TRBV7-3 combines with J gene TRBJ2-3; 14 nucleotides line up with TRBD2. CDR3 length equals 15 residues. V shed 5 bases, J shed 6 bases, and the junction held 4 bases outside the gene matches. CDR1 and CDR2 from the germline V gene are SGHTA and FQGTGA. This CDR3 reads CASSTGLAGADTQYF. CDR3 DNA: TGTGCCAGCAGCACGGGACTAGCGGGAGCGGATACGCAGTATTTT.

This clonotype came up many times. The rearrangement links TRBV6-2 or TRBV6-3 to TRBJ2-7; D is perhaps TRBD1 (5 bases). The germline V gene encodes CDR1 MNHEY and CDR2 SVGEGT. V was cut by 6 bases and J by 6 bases, with 9 bases left in between. The CDR3 is made up of 11 amino acids. This CDR3 reads CASSPRGEQYF. The CDR3 DNA reads as TGTGCCAGCAGCCCTAGGGGCGAGCAGTACTTC.